This TCR beta chain was sequenced in a study of blood T cell repertoires in COVID-19. Background on the study: The origin of the acute and convalescent COVID-19 samples was the United States, Italy and Spain. Sources were T cells, B-cell-depleted T cells, or PBMCs; the material itself was cDNA or gDNA.

Study processing details: Amplification of reference gene primers was used by the study to estimate nucleated cell counts. Libraries were prepared by immunoSEQ multiplex PCR; TCRdb keeps only in-frame clonotypes and omits some of them. That table gives V, J and clone size, and the DNA gave D and trimming. The repertoire holds about 270,000 clones, with roughly 79% as singletons. The sequence came from a woman aged 60-75 years with active or convalescent COVID-19. Sequenced sample: peripheral blood.

CDR3 DNA sequence: TGCGCCAGCAGCAAGGACAGGAACACTGAAGCTTTCTTT. It specifies CASSKDRNTEAFF. The chain recombines TRBV5-1 with TRBJ1-1, with D perhaps TRBD1 (6 bases). CDR1 is SGHRS, CDR2 YFSETQ, per germline. The CDR3 has 13 amino acids. V shed 4 bases and J shed 1 base, with 8 bases lying between them. Filled out from reference TRBV5-1 and TRBJ1-1, the complete variable domain reads KAGVTQTPRYLIKTRGQQVTLSCSPISGHRSVSWYQQTPGQGLQFLFEYFSETQRNKGNFPGRFSGRQFSNSRSEMNVSTLELGDSALYLCASSKDRNTEAFFGQGTRLTVV.